Below, 8 T cell receptor beta chains from the same sample are listed, as sequenced in a study of shared clonotypes between healthy human individuals. Clones were read by immunoSEQ multiplex PCR, and TCRdb kept only the in-frame ones, dropping some. The data contain roughly 500,000 clones, around 85% of them seen just once; the ten biggest clones take up over 9.5%. The sample consisted of PBMCs. The receptors here all came from a woman aged 40 to 50 in good health. Some clones in this sample may be carry-over from other donors' samples.

As to this clone: Other nucleotide sequences in the sample specify the same CDR3. The genes are TRBV5-1 and TRBJ2-7, with D perhaps assigned TRBD1 or TRBD2 (5 bases each). The V and J ends lost 0 bases and 2 bases respectively, with 9 bases between them. This CDR3 has 14 amino acids. Germline assignment: CDR1 SGHRS and CDR2 YFSETQ. CDR3 bases: TGCGCCAGCAGCTTGGGCCAGGGACCCTACGAGCAGTACTTC. This codes for CASSLGQGPYEQYF.

A few counts support this clone. The chain employs TRBV29-1 and TRBJ2-7; no definite D call. The CDR3 has 12 amino acids. Germline CDR1 is SQVTM and CDR2 is ANQGSEA. V lost 1 base, J lost 4 bases, and 8 bases lay in between. The CDR3 nucleotides are TGCAGCGTTGAAGCCGTGGATTACGAGCAGTACTTC. As protein: CSVEAVDYEQYF.

A remark on this clone: With only one base between it and a far larger clone, this is likely a read error. The rearrangement links TRBV5-1 to TRBJ1-1; TRBD1 is a possible D gene (6 bases). The ends were cut back, 2 bases at V and 4 bases at J, with 15 bases in the middle. CDR3 length equals 15 residues. Germline CDR1 SGHRS, CDR2 YFSETQ. The CDR3 DNA reads TGCGCCAGCAGCTTATCGGGGGCGGTAAGCACTGAAGCTTTCTTT. This codes for CASSLSGAVSTEAFF.

The chain links TRBV7-9 to TRBJ2-1, with TRBD2 identical over 11 bases. The trim removed 7 bases at V and 11 bases at J, leaving 10 bases unmatched. There are 14 residues in the CDR3. Germline CDR1 reads SEHNR; CDR2 reads FQNEAQ (reference sequence). CDR3 nucleotides: TGTGCCAGCAAACCAAGACTAGCGGGGACCCAGCAGTTCTTC. Translation gives CASKPRLAGTQQFF.

This clone was counted between two and nine times. J is TRBJ2-3 and V is TRBV5-1; D remains ambiguous. Between the trimmed V and J ends, which lost 2 bases and 2 bases, there was a span of 12 bases. This CDR3 is built from 15 residues. Germline CDR1 and CDR2: SGHRS and YFSETQ. The CDR3 bases are TGCGCCAGCAGCTTCCGAAACAGCTTCACAGATACGCAGTATTTT. Its protein is CASSFRNSFTDTQYF. Combining the CDR3 with reference TRBV5-1 and TRBJ2-3 gives the whole variable domain KAGVTQTPRYLIKTRGQQVTLSCSPISGHRSVSWYQQTPGQGLQFLFEYFSETQRNKGNFPGRFSGRQFSNSRSEMNVSTLELGDSALYLCASSFRNSFTDTQYFGPGTRLTVL.

This rearrangement joins TRBV7-9 to TRBJ2-7; the match to TRBD2 covers 11 bases. The CDR3 length is 16 residues. Germline V CDR1 and CDR2: SEHNR, FQNEAQ (reference sequence). V lost 5 bases and J lost 5; bases outside the gene matches: 11. In DNA, the CDR3 is TGTGCCAGCAGCCCCCCGGGCTTAGCGGGAGGGCACGAGCAGTACTTC. It specifies CASSPPGLAGGHEQYF.

The genes are TRBV9 and TRBJ2-1, with TRBD2 identical over 12 bases. V shed 2 bases and J 0 bases; nucleotides not matched to a gene: 0. Looked up from germline, CDR1 is SGDLS and CDR2 is YYNGEE. The CDR3 length is 16 residues. This CDR3 reads CASSVTSGSSYNEQFF. For the CDR3, the DNA is TGTGCCAGCAGCGTGACTAGCGGGAGCTCCTACAATGAGCAGTTCTTC.

The gene calls are TRBV19 and TRBJ1-4; D not certain. From germline, CDR1 is LNHDA and CDR2 SQIVND (reference sequence). CDR3 size: 15 residues. With 6 bases removed from V and 6 bases from J, the gap between germline ends came to 17 bases. Written as DNA, the CDR3 is TGTGCCAGTAGCCTCACACGGAGCGAGGATGAAAAACTGTTTTTT. This codes for CASSLTRSEDEKLFF.